This TCR beta chain was sequenced in a study of shared clonotypes between healthy human individuals (dated by TCRdb to between 2020 and 2021). In terms of the full investigation: A couple of women and three men aged 18 to 49 years were included in the cohort. Per donor, three plates each were used for CD4 naive and CD4 memory, two for CD8 naive, and one for CD8 memory. The study deeply sequenced blood TCR repertoires of five healthy adults to estimate repertoire size and the extent of clonotype sharing between individuals. To increase sequencing depth and limit assay-specific biases, different laboratories used diverse techniques to prepare libraries and sequence TCR repertoires. Each donor's leukapheresis produced roughly between roughly 0.85 and 10 billion PBMCs.

Details on this clone: No antigen is known for it. Nothing much larger sits one base from this clone, and base qualities are not available.

Using the deep immunoSEQ assay, multiplex PCR amplified TCR CDR3 regions from genomic DNA. Extracted genomic DNA from each cell subset was distributed evenly across all wells of several immunoSEQ 96-well plates, and each plate was treated as a replicate. For sorted subsets, each replicate PCR was loaded with around 220 ng genomic DNA, equivalent to roughly 30,000 T cell genomes. The purified libraries were quantified using a Qubit 3.0 fluorometer, sized with a Bioanalyzer 2100, and then quantified again using the KAPA Library Quantification kit. Every immunoSEQ 96-well plate was sequenced on a separate single-read 150-cycle Illumina NextSeq 550 flow cell. The study's own analysis went as follows. Because the immunoSEQ output included only junctional sequences and no quality scores, the filtering could not be the same as the filtering used for full-length reads. Sequences were annotated with PyIR, a Python wrapper for IgBLAST v1.9, and V/J genes and CDR3 were assigned using IMGT germline references. Reads with weak V/J assignments (E-value above 1e-6), missing CDR3, stop codons, out-of-frame junctions, or ambiguous translated residues were removed. V3J clonotypes were defined as sequences sharing the same inferred V gene, J gene, and CDR3 amino acid sequence. Percentage overlap between repertoires was computed as shared unique clonotypes divided by the size of the smaller repertoire. RTK rarefaction, the Chao1 estimator, and Recon v2.1 estimates of unobserved clonotypes were used to assess repertoire richness. Generation probabilities were computed with OLGA for all TCRbeta clonotypes obtained by the gDNA method from several donors. What TCRdb holds here is the immuneACCESS table cut down to in-frame rearrangements. Part of the clones is not present; checked against another copy, under half of the missing clones reflect an unresolved V gene, and the others are unexplained. V and J calls and clone size are as listed in that table; D and trimming were resolved from the DNA. This sample is represented by 1.5 million to 1.9 million clones; 95% to 99% of them were singletons. The ten largest clones take up 0.4% to 0.55% of the sample.

Results and caveats for the whole study, not just this receptor: Estimated clonotype richness was generally larger for naive than for memory subsets. Even with the large sequencing depth, rarefaction of the sorted-subset datasets indicated that sequencing was incomplete. Compared with non-shared clonotypes, clonotypes shared by all four sorted-subset donors had higher generation probabilities. Only blood was sampled, and tissue TCR repertoires likely differ from those in blood. Because the study included only a small number of donors, the genetic and exposure-history diversity represented was limited. Pairwise subsampling indicated that sequencing depth was expected to affect the degree of clonotype sharing among donors. When a few donors were compared, the shared fraction of clonotypes was 5% to 6.5% for naive CD4, over 3% for naive CD8, more than 2% for memory CD4, and 0.35% to 0.4% for memory CD8.

Donors were healthy HIV-negative adults with no recently reported acute infections or vaccinations. Every donor was a Caucasian adult living in Nashville, Tennessee, USA. CD4+ T cells were enriched by magnetic negative selection; naive cells were then positively selected on CD45RA, and the negative fraction formed the memory subset. Blood was collected by leukapheresis, and PBMCs were isolated by Ficoll-Histopaque density gradient centrifugation and then cryopreserved in liquid nitrogen vapor phase. Purity and quantity of every magnetically sorted T cell population were checked by analytical flow cytometry. Each sorted fraction had its genomic DNA isolated and then quantified by UV absorbance on a Nanodrop 2000c. Sequencing was performed on naive CD4+ T cells sorted from blood. Sample cell subset or site, as interpreted from the label and publication: CD45RA+ positively selected. The receptor comes from a man aged 30-40 years in good health.

The bases are TGTGCCAGCAGCCTCCAAGTAATGAACAATCAGCCCCAGCATTTT. Protein translation: CASSLQVMNNQPQHF. This chain is built from TRBV5-5 and TRBJ1-5, with no reliable assignment of the D segment. V is reduced by 4 bases and J by 3 bases, leaving a spacing of 14 bases between them. The germline V gene (reference sequence) provides CDR1 SGHKS and CDR2 YYEKEE. The CDR3 contains 15 residues, cysteine and phenylalanine counted. CDR3 DNA only is kept here, 45 bases in frame from base 1. Here the CDR3 is joined to the reference TRBV5-5 and TRBJ1-5 genes, and the full variable domain is: DAGVTQSPTHLIKTRGQQVTLRCSPISGHKSVSWYQQVLGQGPQFIFQYYEKEERGRGNFPDRFSARQFPNYSSELNVNALLLGDSALYLCASSLQVMNNQPQHFGDGTRLSIL.